One sample yielded the 25 T cell receptor beta chains listed below, sequenced in a study of blood T cell repertoires in COVID-19. Sequenced by immunoSEQ multiplex PCR; TCRdb stores in-frame clones only, minus some. The sample lists hundreds of thousands of clones, around 84% occurring once. The sequenced sample consisted of PBMCs or T cells enriched from blood (not recorded which). Receptors originate from a woman aged 50 to 65 who had recovered from COVID-19.

The chain is built from TRBV28 and TRBJ2-7; D is perhaps TRBD1 (6 bases). The germline V and J ends were trimmed by 5 bases and 8 bases, with 16 bases remaining between them. The CDR3 contains 13 residues. Looked up from germline, CDR1 is MDHEN and CDR2 is SYDVKM. The DNA of the CDR3 is TGTGCCAGCAGTGCCCGGGACATCAACAAGCAGTACTTC. The encoded protein is CASSARDINKQYF.

V is TRBV6-5 and J is TRBJ1-1; D gene ambiguous. The CDR3 contains 15 residues. Trimming removed 5 bases at V and 4 bases at J, with 17 bases between. The germline CDR1 and CDR2 sequences are MNHEY and SVGAGI. CDR3 sequence: CASSNLIQVGTEAFF. The CDR3 DNA is TGTGCCAGCAGTAACCTCATCCAAGTCGGCACTGAAGCTTTCTTT.

The rearrangement uses TRBV28 and TRBJ2-6; D gene unclear. Germline loops: CDR1 MDHEN, CDR2 SYDVKM. The CDR3 totals 16 residues. V lost 6 bases and J lost 0, with 12 bases in between. The CDR3 loop reads CASSLHSSSGANVLTF. The CDR3 DNA reads as TGTGCCAGCAGCCTTCACTCATCCTCTGGGGCCAACGTCCTGACTTTC.

J is TRBJ1-5 and V is TRBV6-5; D is unresolved. Trimming left V 2 bases short and J 4 bases short, with 9 bases between. Germline V gene data show CDR1 as MNHEY and CDR2 as SVGAGI. The CDR3 contains 14 residues. CDR3 protein: CASSYEAGNQPQHF. The CDR3 DNA reads TGTGCCAGCAGTTACGAAGCGGGTAATCAGCCCCAGCATTTT.

This clone has a handful of counts. The chain couples TRBV27 to TRBJ1-4, with TRBD1 matching over 9 bases. The CDR3 is 15 amino acids. The V and J ends lost 6 bases and 5 bases, in that order; junction bases with no gene match: 7. CDR1 is MNHEY and CDR2 is SMNVEV in the germline V gene (reference sequence). This chain's CDR3 is CASSLNRGQNEKLFF. For the CDR3, the DNA is TGTGCCAGCAGCCTTAACAGGGGGCAGAATGAAAAACTGTTTTTT.

This CDR3 is CASSLSGSSYNEQFF. The CDR3 nucleotides are TGTGCCAGCAGCTTGAGCGGTAGCTCCTACAATGAGCAGTTCTTC. The chain carries TRBV11-2 and TRBJ2-1; possible D gene TRBD2, 5 bases. Germline CDR1 is SGHAT and CDR2 is FQNNGV. This CDR3 is built from 15 residues. Trimming cost V 3 bases and J 0 bases, with 9 bases left between them.

This clone appeared a single time. The J gene is TRBJ2-5, the V gene TRBV19, with 8 bases matching TRBD1. The CDR3 length is 13 residues. V gave up 5 bases and J gave up 5 bases; unmatched junction bases: 4. Germline V lookup: CDR1 LNHDA, CDR2 SQIVND (reference sequence). The DNA for the CDR3 is TGTGCCAGTAGTCGGACAGGGCTGGAGACCCAGTACTTC. Its translation is CASSRTGLETQYF.

J is TRBJ1-2 and V is TRBV28; 8 bases are shared with TRBD1. CDR1 MDHEN and CDR2 SYDVKM come from the germline V gene. J lost 4 bases, V lost 4 bases, and 5 bases had no gene match. The length of the CDR3 is 14 residues. The CDR3 region has the DNA TGTGCCAGCAGTTGGGGTCAGGGGGCCTATGGCTACACCTTC. Its translation: CASSWGQGAYGYTF.

This CDR3 is CASSQNAGTGGRGYTF. The CDR3 nucleotides read TGTGCCAGCAGCCAAAACGCCGGGACAGGGGGCCGGGGCTACACCTTC. The V and J genes are TRBV14 and TRBJ1-2, with TRBD1 identical over 12 bases. Germline trimming cut 2 bases from V and 8 bases from J; bases unmatched to any gene: 9. Germline-derived CDR1 and CDR2 are SGHDN and FVKESK. The CDR3 has 16 residues.

The chain carries TRBV27 and TRBJ1-5; perhaps TRBD1 as D (5 bases). V was trimmed by 1 base and J by 2 bases, leaving 15 bases between them. The CDR3 is 17 residues long. The germline CDR1 and CDR2 sequences are MNHEY and SMNVEV (reference sequence). CDR3: CASSLWSGAGGNQPQHF. CDR3 DNA: TGTGCCAGCAGTTTATGGAGCGGGGCAGGCGGCAATCAGCCCCAGCATTTT.

V usage is TRBV28 and J usage is TRBJ1-6, with D possibly being TRBD1 (5 bases). Germline V gene sequence: CDR1 MDHEN, CDR2 SYDVKM. The ends were cut back, 6 bases at V and 7 bases at J, with 13 bases in the middle. CDR3 size: 14 residues. The CDR3 reads CASRVGVVNSPLHF. The CDR3 nucleotides are TGTGCCAGCAGAGTAGGGGTGGTGAATTCACCCCTCCACTTT.

The V gene is TRBV7-9, the J gene TRBJ2-5, with TRBD2 identical over 12 bases. With 5 bases clipped from V and 5 bases from J, the junction kept 12 bases outside the gene matches. Germline V gene lookup returns CDR1 SEHNR and CDR2 FQNEAQ (reference sequence). This CDR3 contains 17 residues. CDR3 in DNA: TGTGCCAGCAGCGGACCTCCGGCTAGCGGGGGGGTTGAGACCCAGTACTTC. Translation: CASSGPPASGGVETQYF.

The J gene is TRBJ1-1, the V gene TRBV3-1 (or the pseudogene TRBV3-2), with 8 bases matching TRBD1. This CDR3 has 14 amino acids. Germline V CDR1 and CDR2: LGHDT, YNNKEL (reference sequence). V shed 5 bases and J 2 bases; nucleotides not matched to a gene: 4. Written as DNA, the CDR3 is TGTGCCAGCAGCACCGGACAGGGAAACACTGAAGCTTTCTTT. As protein: CASSTGQGNTEAFF.

The chain recombines TRBV5-1 with TRBJ2-5, with TRBD2 matching over 11 bases. Losses at the gene ends were 4 bases for V and 5 bases for J; bases not matched to a gene: 7. Germline assignment: CDR1 SGHRS and CDR2 YFSETQ. This CDR3 has 15 amino acids. This CDR3 is CASSETSGVVETQYF. The CDR3 region has the DNA TGCGCCAGCAGCGAGACTAGCGGGGTGGTGGAGACCCAGTACTTC.

This clone was counted between two and nine times. The genes are TRBV7-8 and TRBJ2-7; weak D call: TRBD1 (6 bases). The CDR3 length is 16 residues. With 2 bases removed from V and 3 bases from J, the gap between germline ends came to 17 bases. Germline V lookup: CDR1 SGHVS, CDR2 FQNEAQ. This CDR3 is CASSLPTTGKNYEQYF. The CDR3 DNA reads as TGTGCCAGCAGCTTACCCACAACAGGGAAGAACTACGAGCAGTACTTC.

This sequence joins TRBV5-1 and TRBJ2-1; 12 nucleotides align to TRBD2. This CDR3 is built from 19 residues. The V and J ends lost 2 bases and 0 bases, in that order; junction bases with no gene match: 9. The V gene's germline CDR1 is SGHRS and CDR2 YFSETQ. Here the CDR3 DNA reads TGCGCCAGCAGCTTCGGACTAGCGGGGTTGTTCAGCTCCTACAATGAGCAGTTCTTC. This encodes CASSFGLAGLFSSYNEQFF.

The chain links TRBV7-2 to TRBJ2-7, with D maybe TRBD2 (6 bases). Germline CDR1 and CDR2: SGHTA and FQGNSA. This CDR3 spans 16 amino acids. V was shortened by 4 bases and J by 2 bases, with 18 bases between the two germline ends. CDR3 protein: CASSWGSGPFTYEQYF. The CDR3 DNA sequence: TGTGCCAGCAGCTGGGGTAGCGGACCTTTTACCTACGAGCAGTACTTC.

The J gene is TRBJ1-1, the V gene TRBV27; TRBD1 agrees at 7 bases. The CDR3 sequence is 16 residues long. Germline CDR1 MNHEY, CDR2 SMNVEV (reference sequence). J lost 1 base, V lost 1 base, and 6 bases had no gene match. The CDR3 DNA is TGTGCCAGCAGTTTATTCTCAGGGGACAGGAACACTGAAGCTTTCTTT. It codes for CASSLFSGDRNTEAFF.

The gene calls are TRBV19 and TRBJ1-4; a possible D gene is TRBD1 (6 bases). The CDR3 loop spans 15 amino acids. CDR1 LNHDA and CDR2 SQIVND come from the germline V gene (reference sequence). V lost 3 bases, J lost 0 bases, and 8 bases lay in between. The CDR3 sequence is CASSIGTTTNEKLFF. Written as DNA, the CDR3 is TGTGCCAGTAGTATCGGGACAACAACTAATGAAAAACTGTTTTTT.

The chain couples TRBV19 to TRBJ1-2, with D perhaps TRBD1 (5 bases). Trimming shortened V by 2 bases and J by 7 bases, and 11 bases separated the two germline ends. CDR1 is LNHDA, CDR2 SQIVND, per germline (reference sequence). The CDR3 covers 13 residues. CDR3 in amino acids: CASSITGAGGYTF. The CDR3 DNA is TGTGCCAGTAGTATAACTGGGGCAGGTGGCTACACCTTC.

J is TRBJ2-7 and V is TRBV5-4, with D perhaps TRBD2 (7 bases). This CDR3 comprises 14 residues. V lost 3 bases, J lost 3 bases, and 13 bases lay in between. Germline V gives CDR1 SGHNT, CDR2 YYREEE (reference sequence). For the CDR3, the DNA is TGTGCCAGCAGCTCTGGGGGAGGGGGCTACGAGCAGTACTTC. Translated: CASSSGGGGYEQYF.

V usage is TRBV15 and J usage is TRBJ2-5; possibly TRBD1 for D (5 bases). The ends were cut back, 0 bases at V and 1 base at J, with 9 bases in the middle. The CDR3 runs 15 residues. From germline, CDR1 is LNHNV and CDR2 YYDKDF (reference sequence). CDR3 loop: CATSRDRGSQETQYF. DNA for the CDR3: TGTGCCACCAGCAGAGATAGGGGTAGCCAAGAGACCCAGTACTTC.

This clone was detected once. The V call is TRBV20-1, the J call TRBJ1-5; 7 bases are a match to TRBD1. The CDR3 has 12 residues. With V trimmed by 3 bases and J by 6 bases, 2 bases remained unmatched. Germline V gene data show CDR1 as DFQATT and CDR2 as SNEGSKA (reference sequence). Here the CDR3 reads CSASPGGQPQHF. The CDR3, as DNA: TGCAGTGCTAGTCCAGGGGGTCAGCCCCAGCATTTT.

The rearrangement links TRBV10-1 to TRBJ2-3; 9 bases map to TRBD2. Losses at the gene ends were 6 bases for V and 3 bases for J; bases not matched to a gene: 10. This CDR3 region has 16 residues. CDR1 and CDR2 from the germline V gene are WNHNN and SYGVQD (reference sequence). CDR3 sequence: CASSSYRGLATDTQYF. The CDR3 region has the DNA TGCGCCAGCAGCTCCTATAGGGGACTAGCTACAGATACGCAGTATTTT.

There are a few counts of this clone. The chain recombines TRBV7-7 with TRBJ2-2; 9 bases fit TRBD1. V lost 5 bases to trimming and J lost 1 base; unmatched junction nucleotides: 2. The germline CDR1 and CDR2 sequences are SSHAT and FNYEAQ (reference sequence). The CDR3 runs 15 residues. CDR3 in amino acids: CASSAGQGNTGELFF. The CDR3 coding sequence is TGTGCCAGCAGCGCGGGACAGGGGAACACCGGGGAGCTGTTTTTT. The full variable domain, in which reference TRBV7-7 and TRBJ2-2 provide the parts outside the CDR3, is GAGVSQSPRYKVTKRGQDVTLRCDPISSHATLYWYQQALGQGPEFLTYFNYEAQPDKSGLPSDRFSAERPEGSISTLTIQRTEQRDSAMYRCASSAGQGNTGELFFGEGSRLTVL.